A selection of T cell receptor beta chains follows, all from one sample in a study of cytomegalovirus exposure and HLA in healthy donors. Data came from immunoSEQ multiplex PCR; TCRdb stores just in-frame clones and leaves some out. The data show 150,000 to 200,000 clones, with roughly 80% seen just once and around 3% held by the top ten. The material sequenced was PBMCs. These receptors all stem from a female donor in good health and CMV-seronegative. Each CDR3 is given with its conserved first and last residue.

J gene,V gene,CDR3 protein
TRBJ1-4,TRBV6-5,CASSSVLRSEKLFF
TRBJ1-1,TRBV6-5,CASRTTGGSAEAFF
TRBJ2-7,TRBV2,CATLGGDSNGYEQYF
TRBJ2-1,TRBV4-3,CASSQDRASFEQFF
TRBJ1-2,TRBV7-2,CASSSRGGEGYTF
TRBJ2-7,TRBV6-5,CASSGDRERSYEQYF
TRBJ2-7,TRBV7-9,CASSLDLGQGAREQYF
TRBJ2-1,TRBV19,CASSRRLAGYFVEQFF
TRBJ2-5,TRBV30,CAWSVGGPGETQYF
TRBJ1-2,TRBV30,CAWSVGRDHGYTF
TRBJ2-1,TRBV7-9,CASSLRSPKGDEQFF
TRBJ1-1,TRBV6-5,CASTPVRGGDTEAFF
TRBJ1-1,TRBV18,CASSPSGQGILMNTEAFF
TRBJ2-3,TRBV28,CASSTVTGTQYF
TRBJ2-2,TRBV28,CASSRRGSITGELFF
TRBJ1-1,TRBV9,CASSAVTGKDTEAFF
TRBJ1-2,TRBV9,CASSGEQGGYGYTF
TRBJ1-1,TRBV27,CASRQGGTEAFF
TRBJ2-7,TRBV7-9,CASSLRGTGEVQYF
TRBJ1-3,TRBV7-2,CASSPSTGNSGNTIYF
TRBJ2-7,TRBV27,CASSLSSGRSRYF
TRBJ2-7,TRBV19,CASTRRAGDEQYF
TRBJ1-5,TRBV2,CASSEGRGQNQPQHF
TRBJ1-1,TRBV6-6,CAALGGVNTEAFF
TRBJ1-2,TRBV6-1,CASSETGGSGYTF
TRBJ1-1,TRBV29-1,CSVVARNTEAFF
TRBJ1-2,TRBV5-3,CARSLGQSYGYTF
TRBJ1-4,TRBV29-1,CSVEWGQGEKLFF
TRBJ2-7,TRBV6-6,CASSYSAGGMGEQYF
TRBJ2-7,TRBV7-3,CASSRDRRNRYEQYF
TRBJ2-5,TRBV30,CAWSGGEQYF
TRBJ2-6,TRBV4-1,CASSQSAGGAGANVLTF
TRBJ1-2,TRBV7-2,CASSPEGRDGYTF
TRBJ1-2,TRBV28,CASSLSERYGYTF
TRBJ1-5,TRBV5-4,CASSVGQGVNQPQHF